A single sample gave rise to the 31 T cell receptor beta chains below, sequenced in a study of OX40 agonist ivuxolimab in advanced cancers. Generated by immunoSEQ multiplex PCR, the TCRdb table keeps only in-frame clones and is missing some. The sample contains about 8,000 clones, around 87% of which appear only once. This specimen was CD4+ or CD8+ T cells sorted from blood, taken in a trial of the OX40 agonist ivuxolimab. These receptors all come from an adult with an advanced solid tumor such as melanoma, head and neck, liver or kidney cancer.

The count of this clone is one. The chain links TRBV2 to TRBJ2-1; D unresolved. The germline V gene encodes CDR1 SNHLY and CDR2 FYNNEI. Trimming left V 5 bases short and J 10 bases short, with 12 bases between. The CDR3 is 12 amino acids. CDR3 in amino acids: CASSQTVGEQFF. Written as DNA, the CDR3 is TGTGCCAGCAGTCAAACCGTTGGCGAGCAGTTCTTC.

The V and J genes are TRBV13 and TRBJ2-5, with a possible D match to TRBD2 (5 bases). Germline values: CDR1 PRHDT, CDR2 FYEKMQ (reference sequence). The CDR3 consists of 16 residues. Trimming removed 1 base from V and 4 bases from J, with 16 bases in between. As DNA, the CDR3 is TGTGCCAGCAGCTTAGCAAGCGGAGGCTACCGAGAGACCCAGTACTTC. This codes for CASSLASGGYRETQYF.

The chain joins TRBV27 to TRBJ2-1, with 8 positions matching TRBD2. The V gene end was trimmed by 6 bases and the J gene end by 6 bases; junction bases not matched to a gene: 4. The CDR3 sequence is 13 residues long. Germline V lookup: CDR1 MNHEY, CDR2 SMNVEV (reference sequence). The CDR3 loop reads CASRLSGSNEQFF. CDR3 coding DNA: TGTGCCAGCAGATTAAGCGGGAGCAATGAGCAGTTCTTC.

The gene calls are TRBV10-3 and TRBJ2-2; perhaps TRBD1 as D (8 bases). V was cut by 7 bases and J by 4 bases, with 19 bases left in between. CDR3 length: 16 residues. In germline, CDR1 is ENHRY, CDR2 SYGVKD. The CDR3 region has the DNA TGTGCCATCAACAGGGGGGCTAGCGGTAGCACCGGGGAGCTGTTTTTT. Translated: CAINRGASGSTGELFF.

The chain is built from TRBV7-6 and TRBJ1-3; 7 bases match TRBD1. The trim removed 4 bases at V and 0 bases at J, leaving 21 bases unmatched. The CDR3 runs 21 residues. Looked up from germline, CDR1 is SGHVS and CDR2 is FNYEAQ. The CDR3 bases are TGTGCCAGCAGCTCACTAATGGGCAGGGGGTGGCAGCGACTCTCTGGAAACACCATATATTTT. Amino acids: CASSSLMGRGWQRLSGNTIYF.

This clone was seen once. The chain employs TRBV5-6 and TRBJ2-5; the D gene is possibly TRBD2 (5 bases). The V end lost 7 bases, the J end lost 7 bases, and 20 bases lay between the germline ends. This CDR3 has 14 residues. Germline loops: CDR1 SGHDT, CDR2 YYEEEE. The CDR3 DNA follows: TGTGCCAGCGCTTTCGTGGGGAGCCCGGGGACCCAGTACTTC. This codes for CASAFVGSPGTQYF.

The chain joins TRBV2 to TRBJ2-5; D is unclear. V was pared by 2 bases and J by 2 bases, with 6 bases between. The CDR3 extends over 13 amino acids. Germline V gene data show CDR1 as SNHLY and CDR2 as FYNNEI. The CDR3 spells CASSERLQETQYF. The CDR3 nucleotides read TGTGCCAGCAGTGAAAGACTGCAAGAGACCCAGTACTTC.

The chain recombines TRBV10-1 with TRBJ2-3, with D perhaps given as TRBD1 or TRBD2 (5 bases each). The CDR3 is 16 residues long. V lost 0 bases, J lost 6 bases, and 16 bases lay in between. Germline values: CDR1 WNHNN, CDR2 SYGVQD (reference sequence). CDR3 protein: CASSESSGQWGDTQYF. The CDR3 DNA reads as TGCGCCAGCAGTGAGTCGAGCGGTCAGTGGGGGGATACGCAGTATTTT.

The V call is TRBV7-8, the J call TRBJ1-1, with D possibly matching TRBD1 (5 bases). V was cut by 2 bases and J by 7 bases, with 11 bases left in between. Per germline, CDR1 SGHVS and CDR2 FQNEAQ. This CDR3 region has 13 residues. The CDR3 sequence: CASSLTSGLEAFF. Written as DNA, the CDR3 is TGTGCCAGCAGCTTAACTTCGGGGCTTGAAGCTTTCTTT.

The CDR3 nucleotides are TGTGCCAGCAGCTTAGCCGGGACAGGGACCTACGAGCAGTACTTC. Its translation: CASSLAGTGTYEQYF. The chain carries TRBV7-6 and TRBJ2-7; 9 bases fit TRBD1. CDR3 length equals 15 residues. Germline V lookup: CDR1 SGHVS, CDR2 FNYEAQ. V lost 0 bases, J lost 2 bases, and 2 bases stayed unmatched. The full variable domain, with the rest looked up from reference TRBV7-6 and TRBJ2-7, is GAGVSQSPRYKVTKRGQDVALRCDPISGHVSLYWYRQALGQGPEFLTYFNYEAQQDKSGLPNDRFSAERPEGSISTLTIQRTEQRDSAMYRCASSLAGTGTYEQYFGPGTRLTVT.

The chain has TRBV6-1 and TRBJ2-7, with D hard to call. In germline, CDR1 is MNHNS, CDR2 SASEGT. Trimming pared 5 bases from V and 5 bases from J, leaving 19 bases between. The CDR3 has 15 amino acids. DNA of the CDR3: TGTGCCAGCAGTAACCTAGACCTCCTCCACGACGAGCAGTACGTC. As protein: CASSNLDLLHDEQYV.

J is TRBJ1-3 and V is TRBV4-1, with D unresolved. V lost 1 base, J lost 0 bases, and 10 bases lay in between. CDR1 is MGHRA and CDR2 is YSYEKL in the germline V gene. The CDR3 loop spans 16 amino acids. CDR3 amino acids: CASSQVFTSSGNTIYF. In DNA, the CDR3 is TGCGCCAGCAGCCAAGTATTCACAAGCTCTGGAAACACCATATATTTT.

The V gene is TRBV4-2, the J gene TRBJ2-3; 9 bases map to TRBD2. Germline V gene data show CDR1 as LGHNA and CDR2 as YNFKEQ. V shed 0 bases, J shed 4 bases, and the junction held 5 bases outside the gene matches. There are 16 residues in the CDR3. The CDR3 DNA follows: TGTGCCAGCAGCCAAGAGTATAGCGGGAGAGCAGATACGCAGTATTTT. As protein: CASSQEYSGRADTQYF.

CDR3: CASSPDRSNYGYTF. Here the CDR3 DNA reads TGTGCCAGCAGTCCGGACAGATCTAACTATGGCTACACCTTC. The gene calls are TRBV7-8 and TRBJ1-2, with D perhaps matching TRBD1 (6 bases). Germline values: CDR1 SGHVS, CDR2 FQNEAQ. The V end lost 6 bases, the J end lost 0 bases, and 11 bases lay between the germline ends. CDR3 size: 14 residues. The full variable domain, its missing parts supplied by reference TRBV7-8 and TRBJ1-2, is GAGVSQSPRYKVAKRGQDVALRCDPISGHVSLFWYQQALGQGPEFLTYFQNEAQLDKSGLPSDRFFAERPEGSVSTLKIQRTQQEDSAVYLCASSPDRSNYGYTFGSGTRLTVV.

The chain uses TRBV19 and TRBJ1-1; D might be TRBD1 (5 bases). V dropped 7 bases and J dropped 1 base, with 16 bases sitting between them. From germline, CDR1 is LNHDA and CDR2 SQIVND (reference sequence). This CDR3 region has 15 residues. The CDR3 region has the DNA TGTGCCAGTACCCCTGGGCAGGGAAGGAACACTGAAGCTTTCTTT. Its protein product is CASTPGQGRNTEAFF.

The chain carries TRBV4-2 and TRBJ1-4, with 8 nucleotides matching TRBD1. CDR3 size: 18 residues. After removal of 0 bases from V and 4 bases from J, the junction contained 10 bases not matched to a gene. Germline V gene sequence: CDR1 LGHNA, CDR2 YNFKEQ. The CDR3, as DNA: TGTGCCAGCAGCCAAGATACGGCTCGTACAGGGGGTAATGAAAAACTGTTTTTT. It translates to CASSQDTARTGGNEKLFF.

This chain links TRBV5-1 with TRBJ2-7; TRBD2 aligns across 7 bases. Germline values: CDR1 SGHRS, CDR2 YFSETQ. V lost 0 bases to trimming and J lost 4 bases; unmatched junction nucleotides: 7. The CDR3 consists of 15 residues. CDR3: CASSLAAGVLYEQYF. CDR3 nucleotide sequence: TGCGCCAGCAGCTTGGCCGCGGGAGTACTTTACGAGCAGTACTTC.

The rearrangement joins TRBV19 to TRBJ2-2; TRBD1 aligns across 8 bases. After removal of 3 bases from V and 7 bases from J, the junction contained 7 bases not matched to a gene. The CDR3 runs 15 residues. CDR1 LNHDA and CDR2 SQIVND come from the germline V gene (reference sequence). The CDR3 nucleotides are TGTGCCAGTAGTATCTGGCAGGGGGCAAACGGGGAGCTGTTTTTT. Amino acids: CASSIWQGANGELFF. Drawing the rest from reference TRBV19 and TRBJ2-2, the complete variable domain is DGGITQSPKYLFRKEGQNVTLSCEQNLNHDAMYWYRQDPGQGLRLIYYSQIVNDFQKGDIAEGYSVSREKKESFPLTVTSAQKNPTAFYLCASSIWQGANGELFFGEGSRLTVL.

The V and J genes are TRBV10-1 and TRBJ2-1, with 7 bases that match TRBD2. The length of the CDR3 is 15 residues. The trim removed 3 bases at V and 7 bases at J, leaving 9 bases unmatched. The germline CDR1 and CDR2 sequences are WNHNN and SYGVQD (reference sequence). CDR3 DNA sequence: TGCGCCAGCAGTGAAGGAGGGAGGGCCGTTAATGAGCAGTTCTTC. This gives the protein CASSEGGRAVNEQFF.

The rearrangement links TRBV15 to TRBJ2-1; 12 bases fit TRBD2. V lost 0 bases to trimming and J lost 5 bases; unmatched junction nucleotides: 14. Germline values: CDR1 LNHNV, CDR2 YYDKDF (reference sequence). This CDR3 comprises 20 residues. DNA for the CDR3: TGTGCCACCAGCAGAGAACCCACTAGCGGGAGGCCCCGGGGGAACAATGAGCAGTTCTTC. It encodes CATSREPTSGRPRGNNEQFF.

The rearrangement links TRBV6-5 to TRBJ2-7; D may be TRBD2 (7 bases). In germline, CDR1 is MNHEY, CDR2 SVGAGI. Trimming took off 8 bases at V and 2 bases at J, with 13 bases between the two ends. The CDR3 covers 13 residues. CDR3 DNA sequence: TGTGCCAGCGGGTGGGGGGGGCCCTACGAGCAGTACGTC. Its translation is CASGWGGPYEQYV.

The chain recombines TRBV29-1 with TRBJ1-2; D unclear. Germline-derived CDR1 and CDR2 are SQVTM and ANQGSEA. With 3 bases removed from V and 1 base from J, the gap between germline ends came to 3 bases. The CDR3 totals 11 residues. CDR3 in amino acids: CSVDSNYGYTF. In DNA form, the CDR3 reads TGCAGCGTTGACAGTAACTATGGCTACACCTTC.

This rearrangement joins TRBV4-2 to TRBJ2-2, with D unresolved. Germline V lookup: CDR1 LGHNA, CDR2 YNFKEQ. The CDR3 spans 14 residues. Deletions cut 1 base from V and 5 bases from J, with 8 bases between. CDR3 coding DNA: TGTGCCAGCAGCCAAGTGACCGGGACCGGGGAGCTGTTTTTT. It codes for CASSQVTGTGELFF.

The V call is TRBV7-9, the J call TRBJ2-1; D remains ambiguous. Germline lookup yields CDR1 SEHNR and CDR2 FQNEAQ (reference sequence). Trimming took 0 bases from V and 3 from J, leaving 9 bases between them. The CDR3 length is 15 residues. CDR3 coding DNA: TGTGCCAGCAGCTTAGCCGGATCCCTCTACAATGAGCAGTTCTTC. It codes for CASSLAGSLYNEQFF.

DNA for the CDR3: TGTGCCAGCAGTGAAGGGGGAGGGTATGGCTACACCTTC. Translation: CASSEGGGYGYTF. The chain links TRBV2 to TRBJ1-2; D remains ambiguous. In germline, CDR1 is SNHLY, CDR2 FYNNEI. Between the trimmed V and J ends, which lost 1 base and 5 bases, there was a span of 8 bases. The CDR3 length is 13 residues.

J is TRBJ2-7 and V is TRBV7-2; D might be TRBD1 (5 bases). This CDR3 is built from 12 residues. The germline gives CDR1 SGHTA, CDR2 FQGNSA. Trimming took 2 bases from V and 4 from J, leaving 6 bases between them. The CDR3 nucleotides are TGTGCCAGCAGCTTACAGGGATACGAGCAGTACTTC. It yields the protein CASSLQGYEQYF.

The CDR3 coding sequence is TGCAGCGTTGAAAAAGCGGGAGGAACCCCCGGGGGATCCAATGAGCAGTTCTTC. Protein product: CSVEKAGGTPGGSNEQFF. This chain links TRBV29-1 with TRBJ2-1; 9 positions agree with TRBD2. In germline, CDR1 is SQVTM, CDR2 ANQGSEA. V was pared by 2 bases and J by 6 bases, with 17 bases of the junction left unmatched. This CDR3 is built from 18 residues.

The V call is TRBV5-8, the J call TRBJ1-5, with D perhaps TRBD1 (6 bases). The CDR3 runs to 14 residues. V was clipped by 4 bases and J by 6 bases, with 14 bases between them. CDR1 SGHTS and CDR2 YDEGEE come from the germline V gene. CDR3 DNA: TGTGCCAGCAGCGGACGGGGGGCGGTTCAGCCCCAGCATTTT. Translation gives CASSGRGAVQPQHF.

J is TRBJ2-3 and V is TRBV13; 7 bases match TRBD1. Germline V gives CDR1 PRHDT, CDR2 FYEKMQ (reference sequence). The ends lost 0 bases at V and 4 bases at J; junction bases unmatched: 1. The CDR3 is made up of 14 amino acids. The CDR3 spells CASSLGQGADTQYF. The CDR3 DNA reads TGTGCCAGCAGCTTAGGGCAGGGGGCAGATACGCAGTATTTT.

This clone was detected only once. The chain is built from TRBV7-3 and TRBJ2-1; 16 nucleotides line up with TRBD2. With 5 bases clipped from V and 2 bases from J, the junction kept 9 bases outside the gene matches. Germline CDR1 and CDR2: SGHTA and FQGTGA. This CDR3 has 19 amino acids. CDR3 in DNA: TGTGCCAGCAGCCAGGGACTAGCGGGAGGGCCGAGCCCCTACAATGAGCAGTTCTTC. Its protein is CASSQGLAGGPSPYNEQFF.

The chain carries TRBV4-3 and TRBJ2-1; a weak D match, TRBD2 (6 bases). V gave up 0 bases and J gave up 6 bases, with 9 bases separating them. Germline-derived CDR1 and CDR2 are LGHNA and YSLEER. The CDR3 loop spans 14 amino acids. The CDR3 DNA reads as TGCGCCAGCAGCCAAGATTCGACTAGCAATGAGCAGTTCTTC. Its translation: CASSQDSTSNEQFF.